The 2 T cell receptor beta chains in this list originate from one sample, sequenced in a study of low-dose radiotherapy and immunotherapy resistance in tumors. TCR amplification used 20 to 25 PCR cycles, a constant-region primer and a V-primer adapter. TCRdb re-called the reads through MiXCR, storing one row per CDR3 protein. Of roughly 50,000 distinct CDR3 sequences listed, roughly a third were seen once; the top ten hold 7% to 10%. Time point meaning: after trial treatment. This sample's treatment: LDRT plus nivolumab, ipilimumab, low-dose cyclophosphamide and aspirin (RACIN trial). The material sequenced was PBMCs, taken after low-dose radiotherapy plus immunotherapy. Every receptor here comes from a male donor with rectosigmoid adenocarcinoma.

This clonotype was detected ten times or more. The V gene is TRBV28, the J gene TRBJ2-1, with 9 nucleotides matching TRBD2. This CDR3 contains 18 residues. Germline CDR1 MDHEN, CDR2 SYDVKM. Unmatched junction bases numbered 15, after V lost 2 bases and J lost 7 bases. In DNA form, the CDR3 reads TGTGCCAGCAGTTTAAGTGGTGACTTTAGCGGGGGAAGGAATGAGCAGTTCTTC. This translates into CASSLSGDFSGGRNEQFF. The variable domain in full, completed from reference TRBV28 and TRBJ2-1, reads DVKVTQSSRYLVKRTGEKVFLECVQDMDHENMFWYRQDPGLGLRLIYFSYDVKMKEKGDIPEGYSVSREKKERFSLILESASTNQTSMYLCASSLSGDFSGGRNEQFFGPGTRLTVL.

The chain couples TRBV28 to TRBJ2-7, with 10 bases aligning to TRBD1. The CDR3 covers 15 residues. Germline V gene lookup returns CDR1 MDHEN and CDR2 SYDVKM. The V segment lost 6 bases and the J segment 8 bases; nucleotides outside the gene matches: 13. The CDR3 sequence is CASSRSRDRGSKQYF. CDR3 nucleotide sequence: TGTGCCAGCAGCCGATCCCGGGACAGGGGATCCAAGCAGTACTTC. Using reference TRBV28 and TRBJ2-7 for the parts outside the CDR3, the full variable domain is DVKVTQSSRYLVKRTGEKVFLECVQDMDHENMFWYRQDPGLGLRLIYFSYDVKMKEKGDIPEGYSVSREKKERFSLILESASTNQTSMYLCASSRSRDRGSKQYFGPGTRLTVT.